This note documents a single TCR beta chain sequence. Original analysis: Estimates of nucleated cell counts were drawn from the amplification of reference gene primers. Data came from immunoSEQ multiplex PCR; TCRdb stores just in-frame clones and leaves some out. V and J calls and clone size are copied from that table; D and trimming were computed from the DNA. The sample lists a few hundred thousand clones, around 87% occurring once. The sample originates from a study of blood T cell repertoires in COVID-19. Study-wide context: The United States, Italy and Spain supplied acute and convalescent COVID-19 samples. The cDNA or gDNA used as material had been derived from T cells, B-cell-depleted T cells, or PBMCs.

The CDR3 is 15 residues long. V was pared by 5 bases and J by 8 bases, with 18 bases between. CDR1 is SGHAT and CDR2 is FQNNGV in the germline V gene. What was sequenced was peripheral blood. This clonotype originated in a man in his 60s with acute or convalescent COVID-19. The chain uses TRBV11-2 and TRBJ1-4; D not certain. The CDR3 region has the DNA TGTGCCAGCAGCGCCCGACCAAGGTCTAGCGAAAAACTGTTTTTT. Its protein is CASSARPRSSEKLFF.